These 31 T cell receptor beta chains share one sample of origin, sequenced in a study of cytomegalovirus exposure and HLA in healthy donors. Use of 60 Vbeta and 13 Jbeta primers characterized the PCR. Sequencing used immunoSEQ multiplex PCR; TCRdb keeps in-frame clones, though not all of them. The data contain 120,000 or so clones, approximately 84% of them singletons. Source material: PBMCs. All receptors come from a man younger than 35 in good health and CMV-seropositive.

The V gene is TRBV18, the J gene TRBJ1-1; the D gene is possibly TRBD1 (5 bases). Germline assignment: CDR1 KGHSH and CDR2 LQKENI. This CDR3 has 14 amino acids. Between the trimmed V and J ends, which lost 3 bases and 7 bases, there was a span of 15 bases. The CDR3 DNA sequence: TGTGCCAGCTCACCCAGATGGGAGGACAATGAAGCTTTCTTT. Translation: CASSPRWEDNEAFF.

V is TRBV6-5 and J is TRBJ2-1; 8 nucleotides agree with TRBD2. The CDR3 runs to 14 residues. Trimming cost V 7 bases and J 6 bases; bases outside gene matches: 8. The germline gives CDR1 MNHEY, CDR2 SVGAGI. CDR3 sequence (DNA): TGTGCCAGCACCTCCGCGGGACTAGGCAATGAGCAGTTCTTC. The encoded protein is CASTSAGLGNEQFF.

This sequence joins TRBV27 and TRBJ1-1, with a weak D call TRBD1 (5 bases). CDR1 is MNHEY and CDR2 is SMNVEV in the germline V gene (reference sequence). The germline V and J ends were trimmed by 3 bases and 3 bases, with 11 bases remaining between them. This CDR3 is built from 14 residues. For the CDR3, the DNA is TGTGCCAGCAGTTTCCTCCAGGGCTACACTGAAGCTTTCTTT. It yields the protein CASSFLQGYTEAFF.

This chain uses TRBV29-1 with TRBJ1-1, with D uncertain. Looked up from germline, CDR1 is SQVTM and CDR2 is ANQGSEA. V dropped 8 bases and J dropped 0 bases, with 13 bases sitting between them. This CDR3 region has 13 residues. This CDR3 reads CSIGSGMNTEAFF. The DNA for the CDR3 is TGCAGCATTGGGAGCGGGATGAACACTGAAGCTTTCTTT.

The sample holds a few counts of this clone. The gene calls are TRBV27 and TRBJ2-7; the D gene is possibly TRBD2 (5 bases). There are 12 residues in the CDR3. The V gene lost 8 bases and the J gene lost 3 bases, with 11 bases spanning the gap. In germline, CDR1 is MNHEY, CDR2 SMNVEV (reference sequence). The CDR3 reads CASRTEDYEQYF. The CDR3 DNA reads as TGTGCCAGCCGGACGGAGGACTACGAGCAGTACTTC.

V gene TRBV2 combines with J gene TRBJ2-1; TRBD1 matches 9 bases. Germline V CDR1 and CDR2: SNHLY, FYNNEI. The trim removed 5 bases at V and 9 bases at J, leaving 17 bases unmatched. The CDR3 extends over 17 amino acids. The CDR3: CASSSLGVRQGGAEQFF. CDR3 DNA sequence: TGTGCCAGCAGTTCCCTAGGAGTAAGACAGGGGGGTGCTGAGCAGTTCTTC.

The rearrangement uses TRBV29-1 and TRBJ2-6, with a possible D match to TRBD2 (5 bases). V lost 5 bases to trimming and J lost 1 base, with 6 bases between them. From germline, CDR1 is SQVTM and CDR2 ANQGSEA. The CDR3 runs 13 residues. The CDR3 nucleotides are TGCAGCGTTACGGGATCTGGGGCCAACGTCCTGACTTTC. Translated, it gives CSVTGSGANVLTF. The full variable domain, in which reference TRBV29-1 and TRBJ2-6 provide the parts outside the CDR3, is SAVISQKPSRDICQRGTSLTIQCQVDSQVTMMFWYRQQPGQSLTLIATANQGSEATYESGFVIDKFPISRPNLTFSTLTVSNMSPEDSSIYLCSVTGSGANVLTFGAGSRLTVL.

This chain connects TRBV4-3 to TRBJ2-2, with 9 bases lining up with TRBD2. The CDR3 extends over 17 amino acids. Germline values: CDR1 LGHNA, CDR2 YSLEER. V gave up 0 bases and J gave up 6 bases; unmatched junction bases: 8. CDR3 DNA sequence: TGCGCCAGCAGCCAAGATCAAGCGGGGGGATCGGCCGGGGAGCTGTTTTTT. It specifies CASSQDQAGGSAGELFF.

The V gene is TRBV30, the J gene TRBJ1-4, with a possible D match to TRBD1 (5 bases). V was pared by 5 bases and J by 5 bases, with 12 bases between. The CDR3 has 13 amino acids. The germline V gene has CDR1 GTSNPN and CDR2 SVGIG (reference sequence). CDR3 in DNA: TGTGCCTGGGGGTGGGGCCCGAATGAAAAACTGTTTTTT. Translated: CAWGWGPNEKLFF. The full variable domain, completed using reference TRBV30 and TRBJ1-4, is SQTIHQWPATLVQPVGSPLSLECTVEGTSNPNLYWYRQAAGRGLQLLFYSVGIGQISSEVPQNLSASRPQDRQFILSSKKLLLSDSGFYLCAWGWGPNEKLFFGSGTQLSVL.

The rearrangement joins TRBV30 to TRBJ2-7; 8 nucleotides match TRBD2. CDR3 length: 14 residues. Trimming took 4 bases from V and 3 from J; bases not matched to a gene: 8. Per germline, CDR1 GTSNPN and CDR2 SVGIG (reference sequence). CDR3 coding DNA: TGTGCCTGGACCGGGATAGGGACTAGCTACGAGCAGTACTTC. Its translation is CAWTGIGTSYEQYF.

The chain joins TRBV19 to TRBJ2-2; 12 positions match TRBD1. In germline, CDR1 is LNHDA, CDR2 SQIVND (reference sequence). The V segment lost 5 bases and the J segment 2 bases; nucleotides outside the gene matches: 9. CDR3 length: 18 residues. The CDR3 DNA is TGTGCCAGTAGTCGTCCGGGACAGGGGGCTGTAAACACCGGGGAGCTGTTTTTT. It translates to CASSRPGQGAVNTGELFF.

The table lists this clone with a few counts. The V and J genes are TRBV30 and TRBJ2-5; D is possibly TRBD2 (5 bases). Germline lookup yields CDR1 GTSNPN and CDR2 SVGIG (reference sequence). The CDR3 consists of 12 residues. V lost 6 bases, J lost 4 bases, and 12 bases lay in between. As DNA, the CDR3 is TGTGCCTGCGAGGGAGCCTCAGAGACCCAGTACTTC. Its protein is CACEGASETQYF.

This rearrangement joins TRBV11-2 to TRBJ2-7; 7 bases fit TRBD1. The V and J ends lost 6 bases and 3 bases, in that order; junction bases with no gene match: 14. CDR1 SGHAT and CDR2 FQNNGV come from the germline V gene. The CDR3 spans 16 residues. This chain's CDR3 is CASSAILRTGDYEQYF. The CDR3 coding sequence is TGTGCCAGCAGTGCGATTTTAAGGACAGGAGACTACGAGCAGTACTTC. Drawing the rest from reference TRBV11-2 and TRBJ2-7, the complete variable domain is EAGVAQSPRYKIIEKRQSVAFWCNPISGHATLYWYQQILGQGPKLLIQFQNNGVVDDSQLPKDRFSAERLKGVDSTLKIQPAKLEDSAVYLCASSAILRTGDYEQYFGPGTRLTVT.

This chain connects TRBV7-9 to TRBJ2-5, with a weak D call TRBD1 (5 bases). Germline loops: CDR1 SEHNR, CDR2 FQNEAQ (reference sequence). This CDR3 has 12 amino acids. Between the trimmed V and J ends, which lost 11 bases and 5 bases, there was a span of 15 bases. The CDR3 here is CAGAWGYETQYF. The CDR3 nucleotides are TGTGCCGGAGCTTGGGGCTACGAGACCCAGTACTTC.

This chain uses TRBV19 with TRBJ2-7, with D possibly being TRBD1 (6 bases). The CDR3 sequence is 15 residues long. The germline CDR1 and CDR2 sequences are LNHDA and SQIVND (reference sequence). V was pared by 3 bases and J by 2 bases, with 14 bases between. Here the CDR3 reads CASSIPGHPPYEQYF. The CDR3 DNA reads TGTGCCAGTAGTATTCCGGGACACCCGCCCTACGAGCAGTACTTC. The full variable domain, its missing parts supplied by reference TRBV19 and TRBJ2-7, is DGGITQSPKYLFRKEGQNVTLSCEQNLNHDAMYWYRQDPGQGLRLIYYSQIVNDFQKGDIAEGYSVSREKKESFPLTVTSAQKNPTAFYLCASSIPGHPPYEQYFGPGTRLTVT.

The CDR3 sequence: CASSQVWGPETTEAFF. For the CDR3, the DNA is TGCGCCAGCAGCCAAGTGTGGGGGCCGGAAACCACTGAAGCTTTCTTT. V and J are TRBV4-1 and TRBJ1-1; a possible D gene is TRBD1 (6 bases). The CDR3 length is 16 residues. V lost 1 base to trimming and J lost 4 bases, with 16 bases between them. Germline CDR1 reads MGHRA; CDR2 reads YSYEKL.

The genes are TRBV29-1 and TRBJ1-5, with TRBD1 as a possible D gene (6 bases). CDR1 and CDR2 (germline): SQVTM, ANQGSEA. The CDR3 spans 12 residues. V was clipped by 4 bases and J by 3 bases, with 7 bases between them. CDR3 protein: CSVAGANQPQHF. The CDR3 DNA reads TGCAGCGTTGCAGGGGCCAATCAGCCCCAGCATTTT.

This clone has only a few counts. The rearrangement uses TRBV19 and TRBJ2-3; 8 bases align to TRBD2. V lost 7 bases, J lost 8 bases, and 5 bases stayed unmatched. The CDR3 covers 12 residues. Germline V gene lookup returns CDR1 LNHDA and CDR2 SQIVND (reference sequence). Here the CDR3 DNA reads TGTGCCAGTATTAGCCTAGCGGGTACGCAGTATTTT. Encoded protein: CASISLAGTQYF. The whole variable domain, filled in from reference TRBV19 and TRBJ2-3, reads DGGITQSPKYLFRKEGQNVTLSCEQNLNHDAMYWYRQDPGQGLRLIYYSQIVNDFQKGDIAEGYSVSREKKESFPLTVTSAQKNPTAFYLCASISLAGTQYFGPGTRLTVL.

DNA of the CDR3: TGCGCCAGCAGCTTGGGACAGTTTGGGGAGCAGTACTTC. Its translation: CASSLGQFGEQYF. The V call is TRBV5-1, the J call TRBJ2-7; perhaps TRBD1 as D (5 bases). Trimming removed 0 bases from V and 7 bases from J, with 11 bases in between. The CDR3 is 13 amino acids. Looked up from germline, CDR1 is SGHRS and CDR2 is YFSETQ.

The CDR3 sequence: CASSPDRAGNTIYF. The CDR3 DNA reads as TGTGCCAGCAGCCCTGACAGGGCTGGAAACACCATATATTTT. The V gene is TRBV4-2, the J gene TRBJ1-3, with TRBD1 matching over 7 bases. This CDR3 has 14 amino acids. Germline assignment: CDR1 LGHNA and CDR2 YNFKEQ. J lost 2 bases, V lost 4 bases, and 2 bases had no gene match.

This chain links TRBV29-1 with TRBJ2-5; TRBD2 aligns across 7 bases. From germline, CDR1 is SQVTM and CDR2 ANQGSEA. This CDR3 contains 15 residues. Trimming removed 4 bases from V and 2 bases from J; junction bases left unmatched: 10. CDR3 sequence (DNA): TGCAGCGTTGTGGTGGGGGGGACGAGGCAAGAGACCCAGTACTTC. Encoded protein: CSVVVGGTRQETQYF.

The chain combines TRBV19 with TRBJ1-3; possibly TRBD1 for D (5 bases). The CDR3 runs 14 residues. Germline assignment: CDR1 LNHDA and CDR2 SQIVND (reference sequence). Trimming cost V 5 bases and J 5 bases, with 13 bases left between them. CDR3 DNA: TGTGCCAGTAGTGGGGCCATTATCAGAAACACCATATATTTT. Residues: CASSGAIIRNTIYF.

This clone was recorded once. The chain carries TRBV7-2 and TRBJ1-3, with D maybe TRBD1 (6 bases). The CDR3 length is 16 residues. V lost 4 bases to trimming and J lost 1 base, with 14 bases between them. Germline V gives CDR1 SGHTA, CDR2 FQGNSA. CDR3 protein: CASSYPGGPSGNTIYF. CDR3 DNA sequence: TGTGCCAGCAGCTACCCGGGGGGCCCTTCTGGAAACACCATATATTTT.

This clone was picked up a small number of times. The rearrangement links TRBV30 to TRBJ2-5; possibly TRBD2 for D (5 bases). This CDR3 is 14 amino acids long. The V and J ends lost 2 bases and 1 base respectively, with 11 bases between them. CDR1 is GTSNPN, CDR2 SVGIG, per germline (reference sequence). In nucleotides, the CDR3 is TGTGCCTGGAGTCACGGGATCCTCCAAGAGACCCAGTACTTC. Its protein product is CAWSHGILQETQYF.

This clone is a singleton in its sample. The chain has TRBV19 and TRBJ2-2, with 9 positions matching TRBD2. The germline CDR1 and CDR2 sequences are LNHDA and SQIVND (reference sequence). J lost 4 bases, V lost 7 bases, and 19 bases had no gene match. The CDR3 runs 19 residues. CDR3 residues: CASTPKGGWGTSTTGELFF. In DNA form, the CDR3 reads TGTGCCAGTACTCCTAAAGGCGGTTGGGGGACTAGCACCACCGGGGAGCTGTTTTTT.

The chain employs TRBV19 and TRBJ1-1; 7 bases map to TRBD1. There are 13 residues in the CDR3. Germline trimming cut 3 bases from V and 6 bases from J; bases unmatched to any gene: 4. CDR1 is LNHDA and CDR2 is SQIVND in the germline V gene (reference sequence). CDR3 residues: CASSIGTAPEAFF. Here the CDR3 DNA reads TGTGCCAGTAGTATCGGGACAGCCCCTGAAGCTTTCTTT. The full variable domain, completed using reference TRBV19 and TRBJ1-1, is DGGITQSPKYLFRKEGQNVTLSCEQNLNHDAMYWYRQDPGQGLRLIYYSQIVNDFQKGDIAEGYSVSREKKESFPLTVTSAQKNPTAFYLCASSIGTAPEAFFGQGTRLTVV.

This clone was seen a few times. V usage is TRBV12-5 and J usage is TRBJ1-1; 8 nucleotides match TRBD1. This CDR3 has 16 amino acids. From germline, CDR1 is LGHNT and CDR2 FRNRAP. The ends lost 1 base at V and 4 bases at J; junction bases unmatched: 8. Here the CDR3 DNA reads TGTGCTAGTGGTTTGGAGAAGCGGGACAGGTCCACTGAAGCTTTCTTT. It is translated as CASGLEKRDRSTEAFF. Drawing the rest from reference TRBV12-5 and TRBJ1-1, the complete variable domain is DARVTQTPRHKVTEMGQEVTMRCQPILGHNTVFWYRQTMMQGLELLAYFRNRAPLDDSGMPKDRFSAEMPDATLATLKIQPSEPRDSAVYFCASGLEKRDRSTEAFFGQGTRLTVV.

The V and J genes are TRBV11-2 and TRBJ2-3; 11 positions agree with TRBD2. Germline assignment: CDR1 SGHAT and CDR2 FQNNGV. The CDR3 is 15 amino acids. The junction had 9 bases not matched to a gene; V was cut back by 5 bases and J by 8 bases. The chain's CDR3 is CASSTLAGGLTTQYF. The CDR3 DNA is TGTGCCAGCAGCACATTAGCGGGAGGGCTCACTACGCAGTATTTT.

V is TRBV7-9 and J is TRBJ2-7; TRBD2 is a possible D gene (6 bases). Trimming removed 5 bases from V and 3 bases from J, with 26 bases in between. Germline V gives CDR1 SEHNR, CDR2 FQNEAQ (reference sequence). CDR3 length equals 18 residues. The CDR3 region has the DNA TGTGCCAGCAGCCCCACCCCCTTAGGGCTAGCGACATACTACGAGCAGTACTTC. Translating it yields CASSPTPLGLATYYEQYF.

The chain carries TRBV5-6 and TRBJ1-2; 8 nucleotides match TRBD1. The V gene end was trimmed by 2 bases and the J gene end by 4 bases; junction bases not matched to a gene: 4. The CDR3 sequence is 14 residues long. From germline, CDR1 is SGHDT and CDR2 YYEEEE. The CDR3 DNA is TGTGCCAGCAGCTTTTACGACAGGGGCTATGGCTACACCTTC. As protein: CASSFYDRGYGYTF.

The chain employs TRBV11-2 and TRBJ2-5; TRBD2 might be the D (6 bases). This CDR3 comprises 16 residues. V dropped 1 base and J dropped 5 bases, with 17 bases sitting between them. CDR1 and CDR2 from the germline V gene are SGHAT and FQNNGV. The CDR3 DNA is TGTGCCAGCAGCTTAGTGTTATCGGACTACCGGGAGACCCAGTACTTC. Protein product: CASSLVLSDYRETQYF.